This TCR beta chain was identified in a study of blood T cells in healthy people across ages. Overall study findings and caveats: Significant beta diversity loss was already apparent by age about 42, declining roughly linearly. The study found TCR beta diversity correlated strongly with naive T cell percentage.

The J segment lost 6 bases and the V segment lost 5 bases, leaving 14 bases of the junction unmatched. From germline, CDR1 is MNHEY and CDR2 SVGEGT. This CDR3 region has 16 residues. It was with a sample-barcoded 5' primer and a J-beta primer mix that a second PCR of about 7 to 12 cycles was run. Using its own MiXCR run on the 5' RACE reads, TCRdb lists one record per CDR3 protein. The sample has 1.5 million to 2 million distinct CDR3 sequences; 28% are singletons. Concerning this clonotype: What it recognizes is unknown.

What was sequenced was blood. The gene calls are TRBV6-2 or TRBV6-3 and TRBJ2-7; 9 positions match TRBD2. This TCR was recovered from a woman aged 25 to 39 in good health. The CDR3 spells CASSLGSGRVGLEQYF. CDR3 DNA: TGTGCCAGCAGTCTCGGTAGCGGGAGAGTAGGCCTCGAGCAGTACTTC.